This TCR beta chain appears in the sequencing data of a study of cytomegalovirus exposure and HLA in healthy donors. Germline CDR1 is SGHRS and CDR2 is YFSETQ. CDR3 length equals 16 residues. The junction had 4 bases not matched to a gene; V was cut back by 0 bases and J by 0 bases. PCR primers comprised 60 Vbeta and 13 Jbeta primers. Measured with immunoSEQ multiplex PCR; TCRdb has only the in-frame clones, and not every one. Seen here are approximately 240,000 clones, 70% to 80% observed once, and the top ten hold around 2.9%. The material sequenced was PBMCs. The receptor comes from a woman aged 55-70 years in good health and CMV-seropositive. The chain recombines TRBV5-1 with TRBJ2-3; 7 bases agree with TRBD2. CDR3 residues: CASSLAAGFSTDTQYF. The CDR3 coding sequence is TGCGCCAGCAGCTTGGCAGCGGGATTTAGCACAGATACGCAGTATTTT.